These T cell receptor beta chains were read from a single sample in a study of blood T cells in healthy people across ages. TCRdb re-analysed the 5' RACE reads in MiXCR, keeping a single row per CDR3 protein. The table shows 1.2 million to 1.5 million distinct CDR3 sequences, with roughly 59% occurring only once. What was sequenced was blood. The source is a man between 18 and 35 years old in good health. CDR3s include the opening cysteine and the closing phenylalanine or tryptophan. The D gene is left open where the match is weak. Some rows mark clone size as missing; the rest say once, few, many or name a class of expanded clone.

clone_size,v_call,d_call,j_call,cdr3_aa,cdr3_nt
-,TRBV29-1,TRBD1,TRBJ1-1,CSVQTGTGSAEAFF,TGCAGCGTTCAAACCGGGACAGGGAGCGCTGAAGCTTTCTTT
-,TRBV5-1,-,TRBJ2-1,CASSFHRGPSYEQFF,TGCGCCAGCAGCTTCCATAGAGGGCCCTCCTACGAGCAGTTCTTC
-,TRBV29-1,-,TRBJ1-4,CSVRRQAADEKLFF,TGCAGCGTTCGCCGACAGGCAGCGGACGAAAAACTGTTTTTT
-,TRBV10-3,-,TRBJ2-3,CAISEREPPDTQYF,TGTGCCATCAGTGAGCGGGAGCCCCCAGATACGCAGTATTTT
once,TRBV28,-,TRBJ1-4,CASSPGHRVDEKLFF,TGTGCCAGCAGTCCGGGACACCGGGTCGATGAAAAACTGTTTTTT
-,TRBV7-9,TRBD2,TRBJ2-6,CASSPLAGISSGANVLTF,TGTGCCAGCAGCCCTTTAGCGGGCATATCCTCTGGGGCCAACGTCCTGACTTTC
-,TRBV29-1,TRBD2,TRBJ2-4,CSATGTGGSLMYF,TGCAGCGCAACCGGGACTGGCGGGAGTCTGATGTACTTC
few,TRBV28,TRBD2,TRBJ2-1,CASTSGGVYEQFF,TGTGCCAGCACTAGCGGGGGGGTCTATGAGCAGTTCTTC
few,TRBV20-1,-,TRBJ2-7,CSARAEHYEQYF,TGCAGTGCTAGAGCCGAACACTACGAGCAGTACTTC
few,TRBV4-1,-,TRBJ2-5,CASSHGNQETQYF,TGCGCCAGCAGCCACGGAAACCAAGAGACCCAGTACTTC
-,TRBV25-1,-,TRBJ2-7,CASNGIGGYEQYF,TGTGCCAGCAATGGGATTGGGGGCTACGAGCAGTACTTC
few,TRBV29-1,-,TRBJ2-1,CSVEIRVGEQFF,TGCAGCGTTGAGATAAGGGTAGGTGAGCAGTTCTTC
-,TRBV24-1,TRBD1,TRBJ1-2,CATSEDRANYGYTF,TGTGCCACCAGTGAAGACAGGGCGAACTATGGCTACACCTTC
-,TRBV3-1,TRBD2,TRBJ2-7,CASSQETSGAEQYF,TGTGCCAGCAGCCAAGAAACTAGCGGGGCCGAGCAGTACTTC
-,TRBV18,-,TRBJ2-7,CASSPVRLSSYEQYF,TGTGCCAGCTCACCGGTCCGTTTGAGCTCCTACGAGCAGTACTTC
few,TRBV13,TRBD2,TRBJ2-5,CASTQAGGQETQYF,TGTGCCAGCACCCAAGCGGGGGGCCAAGAGACCCAGTACTTC
many,TRBV6-5,-,TRBJ2-1,CASSYPGNEQFF,TGTGCCAGCAGTTACCCGGGCAATGAGCAGTTCTTC
-,TRBV9,-,TRBJ2-7,CASSAGTPSYEQYF,TGTGCCAGCAGCGCGGGAACGCCTAGCTACGAGCAGTACTTC
-,TRBV3-1,-,TRBJ2-7,CASSPLLPVQGLEQYF,TGTGCCAGCAGCCCTCTCCTCCCGGTACAAGGGCTCGAGCAGTACTTC
-,TRBV29-1,-,TRBJ2-5,CSVVGAQLKAQYF,TGCAGCGTTGTAGGGGCCCAACTGAAGGCCCAGTACTTC
few,TRBV4-1,TRBD2,TRBJ2-7,CASSPTGSGGYEQYF,TGCGCCAGCAGCCCGACTGGAAGCGGGGGTTACGAGCAGTACTTC
-,TRBV3-1,-,TRBJ2-7,CASSPWSGRQYYYEQYF,TGTGCCAGCAGCCCTTGGTCGGGTCGACAGTATTACTACGAGCAGTACTTC
-,TRBV14,TRBD1,TRBJ2-7,CASSQTPGQGAYEQYF,TGTGCCAGCAGCCAAACACCGGGACAGGGGGCCTACGAGCAGTACTTC
once,TRBV29-1,TRBD1,TRBJ2-1,CSGHPRDRGWDEQFF,TGCAGCGGTCACCCCCGGGACAGGGGCTGGGATGAGCAGTTCTTC
few,TRBV19,-,TRBJ2-5,CASSRDAVKTQYF,TGTGCCAGTAGTAGGGACGCGGTGAAGACCCAGTACTTC
-,TRBV4-2,TRBD1,TRBJ2-1,CASSQDRTGGTSSEQFF,TGTGCCAGCAGCCAAGATCGGACAGGGGGCACGTCGAGTGAGCAGTTCTTC
few,TRBV11-2,TRBD1,TRBJ1-2,CASSGTGGDYGYTF,TGTGCCAGCAGCGGGACAGGGGGCGACTATGGCTACACCTTC
-,TRBV27,TRBD1,TRBJ1-1,CASSTRDRADAFF,TGTGCCAGCAGTACAAGGGACAGGGCGGACGCTTTCTTT
-,TRBV15,-,TRBJ1-1,CATRTNTEAFF,TGTGCCACCCGGACGAACACTGAAGCTTTCTTT
-,TRBV12-3/TRBV12-4,TRBD1,TRBJ2-7,CASSFQDRAPGAYEQYF,TGTGCCAGCAGTTTTCAGGACAGGGCTCCGGGGGCCTACGAGCAGTACTTC
-,TRBV4-3,TRBD2,TRBJ2-7,CASSQGEGQYEQYF,TGCGCCAGCAGCCAGGGGGAGGGGCAGTACGAGCAGTACTTC
few,TRBV7-6,TRBD2,TRBJ2-1,CASSGLAGGWNEQFF,TGTGCCAGCAGCGGACTAGCGGGGGGTTGGAATGAGCAGTTCTTC
once,TRBV6-1,TRBD2,TRBJ2-2,CASSDVTSGRRTGELFF,TGTGCCAGCAGTGATGTAACTAGCGGGAGAAGGACCGGGGAGCTGTTTTTT
-,TRBV28,-,TRBJ2-2,CASSLGWGELFF,TGTGCCAGCAGTTTGGGCTGGGGGGAGCTGTTTTTT
-,TRBV28,-,TRBJ2-3,CASSFEETSTDTQYF,TGTGCCAGCAGTTTTGAGGAGACTAGCACAGATACGCAGTATTTT
few,TRBV12-5,TRBD1,TRBJ2-5,CASGLGKDRVGETQYF,TGTGCTAGTGGTTTGGGAAAGGACAGGGTAGGAGAGACCCAGTACTTC
-,TRBV4-2,-,TRBJ2-7,CASSQVSSDYSSYEQYF,TGTGCCAGCAGCCAAGTATCCAGCGACTACTCCTCCTACGAGCAGTACTTC
-,TRBV2,-,TRBJ2-3,CASRDGRNTDTQYF,TGTGCCAGCAGGGACGGTCGGAACACAGATACGCAGTATTTT